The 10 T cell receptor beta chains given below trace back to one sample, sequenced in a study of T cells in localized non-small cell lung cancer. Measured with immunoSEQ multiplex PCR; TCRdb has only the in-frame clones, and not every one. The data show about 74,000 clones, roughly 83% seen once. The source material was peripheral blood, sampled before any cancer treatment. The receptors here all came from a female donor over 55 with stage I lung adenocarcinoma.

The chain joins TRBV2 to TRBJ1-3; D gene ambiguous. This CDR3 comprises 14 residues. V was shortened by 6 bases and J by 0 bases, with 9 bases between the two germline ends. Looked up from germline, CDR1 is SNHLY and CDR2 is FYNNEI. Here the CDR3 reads CASSRLSSGNTIYF. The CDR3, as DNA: TGTGCCAGCAGCAGACTGTCCTCTGGAAACACCATATATTTT. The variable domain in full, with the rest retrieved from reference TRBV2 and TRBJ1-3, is EPEVTQTPSHQVTQMGQEVILRCVPISNHLYFYWYRQILGQKVEFLVSFYNNEISEKSEIFDDQFSVERPDGSNFTLKIRSTKLEDSAMYFCASSRLSSGNTIYFGEGSWLTVV.

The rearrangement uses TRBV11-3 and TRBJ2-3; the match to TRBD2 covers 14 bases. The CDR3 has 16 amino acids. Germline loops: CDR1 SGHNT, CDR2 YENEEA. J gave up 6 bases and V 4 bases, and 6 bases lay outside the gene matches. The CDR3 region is CASSYGTSGRSDTQYF. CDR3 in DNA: TGTGCCAGCAGCTACGGGACTAGCGGGAGAAGCGATACGCAGTATTTT. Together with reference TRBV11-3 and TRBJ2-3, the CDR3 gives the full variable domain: EAGVVQSPRYKIIEKKQPVAFWCNPISGHNTLYWYLQNLGQGPELLIRYENEEAVDDSQLPKDRFSAERLKGVDSTLKIQPAELGDSAVYLCASSYGTSGRSDTQYFGPGTRLTVL.

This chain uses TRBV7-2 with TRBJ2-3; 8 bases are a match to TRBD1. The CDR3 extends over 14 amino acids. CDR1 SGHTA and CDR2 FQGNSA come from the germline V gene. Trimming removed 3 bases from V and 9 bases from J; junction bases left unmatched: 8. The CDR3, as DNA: TGTGCCAGCAGCTTTCGGACAGGGCAGAACACGCAGTATTTT. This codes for CASSFRTGQNTQYF. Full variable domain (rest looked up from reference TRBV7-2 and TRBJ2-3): GAGVSQSPSNKVTEKGKDVELRCDPISGHTALYWYRQSLGQGLEFLIYFQGNSAPDKSGLPSDRFSAERTGGSVSTLTIQRTQQEDSAVYLCASSFRTGQNTQYFGPGTRLTVL.

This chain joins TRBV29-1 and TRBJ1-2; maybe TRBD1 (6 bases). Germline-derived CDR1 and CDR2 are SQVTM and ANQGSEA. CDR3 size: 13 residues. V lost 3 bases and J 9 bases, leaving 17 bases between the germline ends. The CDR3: CSVEGAASDSYTF. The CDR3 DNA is TGCAGCGTTGAGGGGGCAGCAAGTGATAGCTACACCTTC.

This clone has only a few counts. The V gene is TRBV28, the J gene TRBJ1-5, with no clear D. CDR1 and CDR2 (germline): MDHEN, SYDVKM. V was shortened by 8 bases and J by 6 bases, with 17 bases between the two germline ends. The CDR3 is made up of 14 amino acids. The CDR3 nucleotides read TGTGCCAGCCGGGGAACAGTTTTGAGTCAGCCCCAGCATTTT. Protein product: CASRGTVLSQPQHF.

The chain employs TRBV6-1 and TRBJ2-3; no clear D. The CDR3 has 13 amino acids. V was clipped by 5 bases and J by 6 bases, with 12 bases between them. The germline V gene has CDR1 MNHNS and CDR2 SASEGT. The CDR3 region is CASSIRPQDTQYF. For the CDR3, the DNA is TGTGCCAGCAGTATTCGTCCCCAGGATACGCAGTATTTT.

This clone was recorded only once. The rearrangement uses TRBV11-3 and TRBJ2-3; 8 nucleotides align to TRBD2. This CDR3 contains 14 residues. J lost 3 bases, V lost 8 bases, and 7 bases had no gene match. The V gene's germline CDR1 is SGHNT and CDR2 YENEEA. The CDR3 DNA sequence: TGTGCCAGCGGACGGGGGGGCGTGACAGATACGCAGTATTTT. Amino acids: CASGRGGVTDTQYF.

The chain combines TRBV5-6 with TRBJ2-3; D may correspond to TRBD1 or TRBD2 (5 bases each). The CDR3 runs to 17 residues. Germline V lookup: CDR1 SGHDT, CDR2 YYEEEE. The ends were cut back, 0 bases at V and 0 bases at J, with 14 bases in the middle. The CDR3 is CASSLAGRLPSTDTQYF. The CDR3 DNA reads TGTGCCAGCAGCTTGGCGGGACGGCTACCTAGCACAGATACGCAGTATTTT. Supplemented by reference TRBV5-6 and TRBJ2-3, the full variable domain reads DAGVTQSPTHLIKTRGQQVTLRCSPKSGHDTVSWYQQALGQGPQFIFQYYEEEERQRGNFPDRFSGHQFPNYSSELNVNALLLGDSALYLCASSLAGRLPSTDTQYFGPGTRLTVL.

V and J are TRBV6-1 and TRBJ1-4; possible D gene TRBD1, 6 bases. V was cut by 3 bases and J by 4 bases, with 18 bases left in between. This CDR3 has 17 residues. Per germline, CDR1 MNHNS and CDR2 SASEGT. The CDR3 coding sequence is TGTGCCAGCAGTGATGCGTTCCAGGGGCCGGTTAATGAAAAACTGTTTTTT. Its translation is CASSDAFQGPVNEKLFF.

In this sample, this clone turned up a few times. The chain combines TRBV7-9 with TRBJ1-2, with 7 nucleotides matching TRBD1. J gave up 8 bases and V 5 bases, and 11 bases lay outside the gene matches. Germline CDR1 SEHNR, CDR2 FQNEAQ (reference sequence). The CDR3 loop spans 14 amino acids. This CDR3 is CASSPQTGPEGYTF. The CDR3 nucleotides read TGTGCCAGCAGCCCCCAGACAGGGCCCGAAGGCTACACCTTC.